These 26 T cell receptor beta chains originate from one sample sequenced in a study of T cells after yellow fever vaccination. TCRdb re-derived calls from the 5' RACE reads in MiXCR, one entry per CDR3 protein. The data hold about 500,000 distinct CDR3 sequences, with approximately 16% observed a single time. Specimen: PBMCs, collected less than 6 days after the first yellow fever vaccination. The receptors derive from a man aged 18 to 29 who received the YFV17D yellow fever vaccine.

The J gene is TRBJ2-3, the V gene TRBV4-3; 11 nucleotides line up with TRBD2. The CDR3 consists of 20 residues. Trimming took 1 base from V and 1 from J; bases not matched to a gene: 13. The germline V gene has CDR1 LGHNA and CDR2 YSLEER. As DNA, the CDR3 is TGCGCCAGCAGCCAAGTTGGGCTAGCGGGGGGACCGCATGGCACAGATACGCAGTATTTT. Translation: CASSQVGLAGGPHGTDTQYF.

This chain links TRBV20-1 with TRBJ2-3, with D perhaps TRBD2 (5 bases). The CDR3 runs 15 residues. V lost 7 bases to trimming and J lost 3 bases, with 20 bases between them. The germline gives CDR1 DFQATT, CDR2 SNEGSKA (reference sequence). The CDR3 spells CSVSGRDLGTDTQYF. CDR3 nucleotides: TGCAGTGTCTCGGGCCGGGATCTGGGTACAGATACGCAGTATTTT.

This clonotype was counted a few times. This chain connects TRBV13 to TRBJ2-2, with 7 bases lining up with TRBD2. CDR1 PRHDT and CDR2 FYEKMQ come from the germline V gene (reference sequence). The length of the CDR3 is 15 residues. The V segment lost 5 bases and the J segment 3 bases; nucleotides outside the gene matches: 6. CDR3 region: CASSGRDYDTGELFF. The CDR3 bases are TGTGCCAGCAGCGGCCGGGACTACGACACCGGGGAGCTGTTTTTT.

This clonotype was seen more than once but under ten times. This chain links TRBV9 with TRBJ2-3; D is uncertain. Trimming shortened V by 0 bases and J by 1 base, and 6 bases separated the two germline ends. Germline lookup yields CDR1 SGDLS and CDR2 YYNGEE. The CDR3 loop spans 14 amino acids. In DNA, the CDR3 is TGTGCCAGCAGCGTAGATCCGGGCACAGATACGCAGTATTTT. Its translation is CASSVDPGTDTQYF.

The J gene is TRBJ1-1, the V gene TRBV4-2; 7 positions match TRBD1. The germline V gene encodes CDR1 LGHNA and CDR2 YNFKEQ. V trimming: 4 bases; J trimming: 1 base; junction bases outside the gene matches: 6. The CDR3 is 15 residues long. The CDR3 here is CASSPPDRPNTEAFF. DNA of the CDR3: TGTGCCAGCAGCCCACCGGACAGGCCGAACACTGAAGCTTTCTTT.

The sample holds a few counts of this clonotype. The chain has TRBV3-1 and TRBJ2-3, with 7 bases lining up with TRBD1. V trimming: 4 bases; J trimming: 3 bases; junction bases outside the gene matches: 7. The CDR3 covers 15 residues. CDR1 is LGHDT, CDR2 YNNKEL, per germline (reference sequence). The DNA for the CDR3 is TGTGCCAGCAGCCCATCCACAGGGGAGACAGATACGCAGTATTTT. This gives the protein CASSPSTGETDTQYF.

V usage is TRBV20-1 and J usage is TRBJ1-1; 8 bases fit TRBD1. J gave up 9 bases and V 6 bases, and 3 bases lay outside the gene matches. There are 10 residues in the CDR3. Germline lookup yields CDR1 DFQATT and CDR2 SNEGSKA (reference sequence). CDR3 sequence reads: CSARDRKAFF. CDR3 in DNA: TGCAGTGCAAGGGACAGGAAAGCTTTCTTT.

This clonotype was detected a few times. The rearrangement links TRBV27 to TRBJ2-5; TRBD2 matches 9 bases. Trimming took 7 bases from V and 1 from J; bases not matched to a gene: 10. The CDR3 has 16 residues. CDR1 and CDR2 (germline): MNHEY, SMNVEV (reference sequence). DNA of the CDR3: TGTGCCAGCACCTCGCAAGCGGGGGGATTCCAAGAGACCCAGTACTTC. Protein: CASTSQAGGFQETQYF.

This clonotype showed up just a few times. V gene TRBV5-1 combines with J gene TRBJ1-2, with unresolved D. Per the germline V gene, CDR1 is SGHRS and CDR2 is YFSETQ. The germline V and J ends were trimmed by 4 bases and 3 bases, with 13 bases remaining between them. The CDR3 runs to 14 residues. The CDR3 DNA reads TGCGCCAGCAGCGCCAACCGACAATACTATGGCTACACCTTC. The encoded protein is CASSANRQYYGYTF.

This clonotype came up once. The chain couples TRBV5-4 to TRBJ2-1; weak D call: TRBD1 (6 bases). CDR1 and CDR2 (germline): SGHNT, YYREEE (reference sequence). CDR3 length: 15 amino acids. The V and J ends lost 4 bases and 3 bases respectively, with 14 bases between them. The CDR3 coding sequence is TGTGCCAGCAGCCCCCGGAACAGGGACTACAATGAGCAGTTCTTC. Amino acid sequence: CASSPRNRDYNEQFF. Looking up the rest from reference TRBV5-4 and TRBJ2-1 gives the full variable domain: ETGVTQSPTHLIKTRGQQVTLRCSSQSGHNTVSWYQQALGQGPQFIFQYYREEENGRGNFPPRFSGLQFPNYSSELNVNALELDDSALYLCASSPRNRDYNEQFFGPGTRLTVL.

Only a few counts were recorded for this clonotype. The chain recombines TRBV11-3 with TRBJ1-2, with TRBD1 as a possible D gene (5 bases). V lost 1 base, J lost 8 bases, and 11 bases lay in between. The CDR3 spans 13 residues. The germline CDR1 and CDR2 sequences are SGHNT and YENEEA. CDR3 sequence: CASSLATGTGYTF. The CDR3 DNA is TGTGCCAGCAGCTTAGCAACAGGAACGGGCTACACCTTC.

This clonotype was detected only once. The chain combines TRBV5-1 with TRBJ2-5; D might be TRBD2 (6 bases). This CDR3 comprises 16 residues. The germline CDR1 and CDR2 sequences are SGHRS and YFSETQ. Trimming left V 5 bases short and J 3 bases short, with 20 bases between. The CDR3 DNA reads as TGCGCCAGCAGTACTCCCGCAACCGGGGGAGAAGAGACCCAGTACTTC. It specifies CASSTPATGGEETQYF.

This chain links TRBV10-3 with TRBJ2-7, with 8 bases matching TRBD1. This CDR3 has 15 amino acids. The trim removed 3 bases at V and 2 bases at J, leaving 6 bases unmatched. Looked up from germline, CDR1 is ENHRY and CDR2 is SYGVKD. CDR3 in amino acids: CAISDGRQGTYEQYF. DNA of the CDR3: TGTGCCATCAGTGATGGAAGACAGGGGACCTACGAGCAGTACTTC.

This clonotype has only a few counts. The rearrangement uses TRBV11-2 and TRBJ2-3; 14 bases are a match to TRBD2. The length of the CDR3 is 18 residues. Losses at the gene ends were 5 bases for V and 7 bases for J; bases not matched to a gene: 14. CDR1 is SGHAT, CDR2 FQNNGV, per germline. The CDR3: CASSKKIGGTSGGYTQYF. The CDR3 DNA sequence: TGTGCCAGCAGCAAAAAGATTGGTGGGACTAGCGGGGGTTATACGCAGTATTTT.

The table lists this clonotype with a few counts. The chain has TRBV6-2 or TRBV6-3 and TRBJ2-7, with D perhaps assigned TRBD1 or TRBD2 (5 bases each). Trimming removed 7 bases at V and 6 bases at J, with 10 bases between. The germline CDR1 and CDR2 sequences are MNHEY and SVGEGT. The CDR3 has 11 residues. For the CDR3, the DNA is TGTGCCAGCACAGGGACGGGCGAGCAGTACTTC. It codes for CASTGTGEQYF.

The chain uses TRBV4-3 and TRBJ2-3, with a weak D call TRBD1 (6 bases). The germline V and J ends were trimmed by 3 bases and 1 base, with 20 bases remaining between them. The CDR3 is made up of 18 amino acids. Germline CDR1 and CDR2: LGHNA and YSLEER. Written as DNA, the CDR3 is TGCGCCAGCAGCCAGACGGCAGGGGCCCAAACGGGCACAGATACGCAGTATTTT. This translates into CASSQTAGAQTGTDTQYF.

J is TRBJ1-1 and V is TRBV12-3 or TRBV12-4, with TRBD1 matching 9 bases. V lost 6 bases and J lost 1; bases outside the gene matches: 6. The CDR3 is 15 amino acids. The DNA for the CDR3 is TGTGCCAGCAGCACCCCGGGACAGGGGAACACTGAAGCTTTCTTT. Amino acid sequence: CASSTPGQGNTEAFF.

This clonotype was counted many times. The V call is TRBV29-1, the J call TRBJ2-5; a possible D gene is TRBD1 (6 bases). From germline, CDR1 is SQVTM and CDR2 ANQGSEA. With 2 bases removed from V and 5 bases from J, the gap between germline ends came to 12 bases. The CDR3 spans 13 residues. The CDR3 DNA sequence: TGCAGCGTTGAATACAGGGCCGGCGAGACCCAGTACTTC. It codes for CSVEYRAGETQYF.

V and J are TRBV5-1 and TRBJ1-2; 8 positions match TRBD1. Germline values: CDR1 SGHRS, CDR2 YFSETQ. After removal of 4 bases from V and 0 bases from J, the junction contained 14 bases not matched to a gene. This CDR3 has 18 amino acids. As DNA, the CDR3 is TGCGCCAGCAGCCCAACCCGGACAGGGCTGGGGCCTAACTATGGCTACACCTTC. Translating gives CASSPTRTGLGPNYGYTF.

This clonotype was detected ten times or more. V usage is TRBV7-9 and J usage is TRBJ1-2; D is possibly TRBD1 (5 bases). CDR3 length: 15 residues. Trimming shortened V by 7 bases and J by 2 bases, and 17 bases separated the two germline ends. Per germline, CDR1 SEHNR and CDR2 FQNEAQ (reference sequence). The CDR3 DNA sequence: TGTGCCAGCACCCCCGAGGTGGGGGGAAACTATGGCTACACCTTC. This codes for CASTPEVGGNYGYTF.

As for this clonotype: A much larger clone lies one base from this, so it may be a read error. The V gene is TRBV7-2, the J gene TRBJ1-1, with 7 positions matching TRBD1. CDR1 SGHTA and CDR2 FQGNSA come from the germline V gene. This CDR3 comprises 14 residues. Losses at the gene ends were 4 bases for V and 12 bases for J; bases not matched to a gene: 14. This CDR3 is CASSSQGGSVATFF. The CDR3 nucleotides read TGTGCCAGCAGCTCGCAGGGGGGATCAGTAGCGACTTTCTTT.

The chain is built from TRBV4-3 and TRBJ1-4, with D uncertain. Trimming cost V 0 bases and J 2 bases, with 7 bases left between them. The germline V gene encodes CDR1 LGHNA and CDR2 YSLEER. This CDR3 has 15 amino acids. The CDR3 DNA is TGCGCCAGCAGCCAAGAAGGCCAGACTAATGAAAAACTGTTTTTT. Residues: CASSQEGQTNEKLFF.

This clonotype showed up just a few times. The chain has TRBV7-8 and TRBJ2-7, with 8 bases fitting TRBD1. CDR3 length: 16 amino acids. V trimming: 1 base; J trimming: 5 bases; junction bases outside the gene matches: 10. Per the germline V gene, CDR1 is SGHVS and CDR2 is FQNEAQ. The CDR3 here is CASSLDAGGFLDEQYF. CDR3 DNA: TGTGCCAGCAGCTTAGACGCAGGGGGCTTTCTCGACGAGCAGTACTTC.

This clonotype has ten or more counts. The chain has TRBV12-3 or TRBV12-4 and TRBJ1-5; D might be TRBD1 (5 bases). Trimming removed 2 bases from V and 4 bases from J, with 9 bases in between. The CDR3 covers 14 residues. Here the CDR3 DNA reads TGTGCCAGCAGTTTATGGGACGGTAATCAGCCCCAGCATTTT. Protein: CASSLWDGNQPQHF.

The V call is TRBV7-9, the J call TRBJ1-1; D is undetermined. Germline CDR1 SEHNR, CDR2 FQNEAQ (reference sequence). V was pared by 7 bases and J by 4 bases, with 13 bases between. The CDR3 covers 13 residues. The CDR3 loop reads CASTADSGTEAFF. CDR3 coding DNA: TGTGCCAGCACCGCCGATTCTGGCACTGAAGCTTTCTTT.

This clonotype turned up a few times. The chain links TRBV6-2 or TRBV6-3 to TRBJ1-1; D unresolved. Per the germline V gene, CDR1 is MNHEY and CDR2 is SVGEGT. The CDR3 sequence is 13 residues long. The V and J ends lost 8 bases and 6 bases respectively, with 16 bases between them. The CDR3 loop is CASSPDFIAEAFF. The CDR3 nucleotides read TGTGCCAGCTCCCCCGATTTTATAGCTGAAGCTTTCTTT.